The sample holds one count of the clone carrying this T cell receptor beta chain. The antigen is undetermined. Germline V gene sequence: CDR1 SGHTS, CDR2 YDEGEE. The CDR3 is made up of 15 amino acids. V shed 0 bases and J shed 0 bases, with 9 bases lying between them. Sequencing was performed with immunoSEQ multiplex PCR; in TCRdb, only in-frame clones are kept and a portion is missing. The sample yields approximately 56,000 clones, approximately 75% seen once. Time point meaning: week 47, end of study. The study gave 300 ug of mutant IDH1 20-mer peptide per vaccine dose, with topical imiquimod. Patients received eight vaccinations in weeks 1, 3, 5, 7, 11, 15, 19, 23. These data come from a study of a mutant IDH1 vaccine in newly diagnosed glioma. Study-level background: In the visit schedule, V12 fell in week 35, while V13 fell in week 47.

Whole-study results and caveats: Patients mounted vaccine-induced immune responses in about 93% of cases.

The sequence was obtained from a man aged 45-60 years with glioma. Material: PBMCs, obtained from a glioma patient whose treatment included an IDH1 peptide vaccine. The genes are TRBV5-8 and TRBJ1-2; D is uncertain. CDR3 nucleotide sequence: TGTGCCAGCAGCTTGGGACCGGGCTCTAACTATGGCTACACCTTC. Encoded protein: CASSLGPGSNYGYTF.